Included here is one T cell receptor beta chain sequence, with context. Germline CDR1 reads LNHDA; CDR2 reads SQIVND (reference sequence). The CDR3 loop spans 15 amino acids. The ends lost 2 bases at V and 4 bases at J; junction bases unmatched: 4. Documented treatment: randomized to nivolumab then ipilimumab (arm A) or the reverse (arm B). No patient had prior DNA-damaging chemotherapy. Live CD3+CD8+ CD19− CD56− cells were sorted from PBMCs. Repertoires were generated with immunoSEQ multiplex PCR, while TCRdb's copy carries only in-frame clones and drops some. The repertoire holds about 22,000 clones, with roughly 76% as singletons. The data were taken from a study of sequential checkpoint blockade in melanoma. About the research overall: Arm A got nivolumab then ipilimumab; arm B the reverse, 1:1. Maintenance nivolumab came after either treatment sequence.

This specimen consisted of CD8+ T cells sorted from blood (inferred from file names), obtained from a patient given nivolumab and ipilimumab in sequence. The chain employs TRBV19 and TRBJ2-2; 7 bases are shared with TRBD1. This clonotype was obtained from a human donor with melanoma. The CDR3: CASSISAGGTGELFF. CDR3 nucleotide sequence: TGTGCCAGTAGTATATCGGCAGGGGGCACCGGGGAGCTGTTTTTT.